What follows are 19 T cell receptor beta chains derived from one specimen sequenced in a study of T cell responses to AZD1222 COVID-19 vaccine. The method was immunoSEQ multiplex PCR; TCRdb's version includes in-frame clones alone and lacks a portion of them. The sample has 150,000 to 200,000 clones, roughly 90% seen once. This specimen consisted of peripheral blood, obtained on day 0 of AZD1222 vaccination. These receptors all stem from an adult in good health.

This clone was counted between two and nine times. The chain links TRBV4-2 to TRBJ1-6; D possibly corresponds to TRBD1 (6 bases). V was trimmed by 5 bases and J by 7 bases, leaving 12 bases between them. CDR3 length: 14 amino acids. Germline V gene lookup returns CDR1 LGHNA and CDR2 YNFKEQ. CDR3 DNA: TGTGCCAGCAGCGGAGGGGGAGTCAATTCACCCCTCCACTTT. The encoded protein is CASSGGGVNSPLHF.

This sequence joins TRBV6-2 or TRBV6-3 and TRBJ2-7; D not resolved. The V and J ends lost 6 bases and 3 bases respectively, with 9 bases between them. Germline values: CDR1 MNHEY, CDR2 SVGEGT. This CDR3 has 12 amino acids. The DNA for the CDR3 is TGTGCCAGCAGCGAACTGTACTACGAGCAGTACTTC. Translated, it gives CASSELYYEQYF.

This chain joins TRBV2 and TRBJ1-3; the D is unclear. Germline V lookup: CDR1 SNHLY, CDR2 FYNNEI. V lost 4 bases and J 4 bases, leaving 5 bases between the germline ends. The CDR3 covers 12 residues. Here the CDR3 reads CASSVAGNTIYF. In DNA, the CDR3 is TGTGCCAGCAGTGTAGCAGGAAACACCATATATTTT.

This chain links TRBV10-3 with TRBJ1-2; TRBD1 agrees at 8 bases. CDR3 length: 14 residues. With 11 bases clipped from V and 6 bases from J, the junction kept 14 bases outside the gene matches. The germline gives CDR1 ENHRY, CDR2 SYGVKD. The CDR3: CASSRGTGRDGYTF. Here the CDR3 DNA reads TGTGCCTCAAGCCGGGGGACAGGCCGGGATGGCTACACCTTC.

The genes are TRBV7-8 and TRBJ1-2; TRBD1 matches at 8 bases. Germline trimming cut 3 bases from V and 8 bases from J; bases unmatched to any gene: 8. Looked up from germline, CDR1 is SGHVS and CDR2 is FQNEAQ. CDR3 size: 14 residues. The CDR3: CASSLSQGAGGYTF. CDR3 DNA sequence: TGTGCCAGCAGCTTGAGTCAGGGGGCGGGAGGCTACACCTTC. The full variable domain, in which reference TRBV7-8 and TRBJ1-2 provide the parts outside the CDR3, is GAGVSQSPRYKVAKRGQDVALRCDPISGHVSLFWYQQALGQGPEFLTYFQNEAQLDKSGLPSDRFFAERPEGSVSTLKIQRTQQEDSAVYLCASSLSQGAGGYTFGSGTRLTVV.

This chain uses TRBV4-1 with TRBJ2-1; a possible D gene is TRBD2 (5 bases). The CDR3 loop spans 13 amino acids. Germline CDR1 is MGHRA and CDR2 is YSYEKL. With 0 bases removed from V and 8 bases from J, the gap between germline ends came to 8 bases. The CDR3 DNA reads TGCGCCAGCAGCCAAGAACGGAGGTATGAGCAGTTCTTC. This encodes CASSQERRYEQFF.

For the CDR3, the DNA is TGTGCCAGCAGCCAAGATGGGGCCGGGAATTCGGCTGAAGCTTTCTTT. Translated, it gives CASSQDGAGNSAEAFF. This chain joins TRBV4-2 and TRBJ1-1, with D possibly matching TRBD1 (5 bases). In germline, CDR1 is LGHNA, CDR2 YNFKEQ. The CDR3 spans 16 residues. Trimming left V 0 bases short and J 6 bases short, with 17 bases between.

The gene calls are TRBV27 and TRBJ2-7; D may correspond to TRBD1 or TRBD2 (5 bases each). Trimming pared 6 bases from V and 7 bases from J, leaving 19 bases between. The germline CDR1 and CDR2 sequences are MNHEY and SMNVEV (reference sequence). The length of the CDR3 is 14 residues. The CDR3 spells CASSPGGYGEEQYF. Here the CDR3 DNA reads TGTGCCAGCAGCCCTGGGGGTTACGGAGAGGAGCAGTACTTC.

The chain combines TRBV21-1 with TRBJ2-7; the listed D gene, TRBD1, was not tested against the DNA. TRBV21-1 is shown as a pseudogene. CDR3 length: 15 residues. CDR3 coding DNA: TGTGCCAGCAGCAAAGCCAAAGGGGATGGCCACGAGCAGTACTTC. This translates into CASSKAKGDGHEQYF.

The table lists this clone with a count of one. V usage is TRBV28 and J usage is TRBJ1-5, with D possibly TRBD1 on 6 matching bases. Trimming stripped 5 bases from V and 2 bases from J, with 19 bases between. The CDR3 extends over 17 amino acids. Germline loops: CDR1 MDHEN, CDR2 SYDVKM. The CDR3 DNA reads TGTGCCAGCAGTGGCTTGGGGGGGGCTGGCGGCAATCAGCCCCAGCATTTT. This encodes CASSGLGGAGGNQPQHF.

This rearrangement joins TRBV30 to TRBJ1-2; 7 bases align to TRBD1. Trimming took 3 bases from V and 4 from J; bases not matched to a gene: 5. This CDR3 has 13 residues. Germline-derived CDR1 and CDR2 are GTSNPN and SVGIG (reference sequence). CDR3 sequence (DNA): TGTGCCTGGAGCGGGACAGACATCTATGGCTACACCTTC. Protein: CAWSGTDIYGYTF. Supplemented by reference TRBV30 and TRBJ1-2, the full variable domain reads SQTIHQWPATLVQPVGSPLSLECTVEGTSNPNLYWYRQAAGRGLQLLFYSVGIGQISSEVPQNLSASRPQDRQFILSSKKLLLSDSGFYLCAWSGTDIYGYTFGSGTRLTVV.

The V and J genes are TRBV7-6 and TRBJ2-1; 9 nucleotides agree with TRBD2. With V trimmed by 0 bases and J by 5 bases, 5 bases remained unmatched. Germline values: CDR1 SGHVS, CDR2 FNYEAQ. The CDR3 totals 16 residues. CDR3 DNA: TGTGCCAGCAGCTTAGCGCAAGCGGGGGGAAACAATGAGCAGTTCTTC. It encodes CASSLAQAGGNNEQFF. Filled out from reference TRBV7-6 and TRBJ2-1, the complete variable domain reads GAGVSQSPRYKVTKRGQDVALRCDPISGHVSLYWYRQALGQGPEFLTYFNYEAQQDKSGLPNDRFSAERPEGSISTLTIQRTEQRDSAMYRCASSLAQAGGNNEQFFGPGTRLTVL.

This chain connects TRBV2 to TRBJ1-1; 7 positions match TRBD1. Germline-derived CDR1 and CDR2 are SNHLY and FYNNEI. CDR3 length: 12 amino acids. Unmatched junction bases numbered 7, after V lost 6 bases and J lost 9 bases. This CDR3 is CASRGQVPQAFF. The CDR3 DNA follows: TGTGCCAGCAGAGGACAGGTCCCCCAAGCTTTCTTT.

The chain employs TRBV27 and TRBJ2-5; 10 nucleotides line up with TRBD1. Trimming took 3 bases from V and 2 from J; bases not matched to a gene: 15. The CDR3 covers 19 residues. Germline lookup yields CDR1 MNHEY and CDR2 SMNVEV (reference sequence). The CDR3 region is CASSFSGQGVIEGQETQYF. DNA of the CDR3: TGTGCCAGCAGTTTTTCAGGACAGGGGGTAATCGAAGGACAAGAGACCCAGTACTTC.

V usage is TRBV5-1 and J usage is TRBJ1-1; D possibly corresponds to TRBD1 (5 bases). Germline V gene lookup returns CDR1 SGHRS and CDR2 YFSETQ. V was pared by 4 bases and J by 2 bases, with 21 bases between. There are 17 residues in the CDR3. In DNA form, the CDR3 reads TGCGCCAGCAGCCTCGGGATCTCTGGGGGAGGCAACACTGAAGCTTTCTTT. Translation gives CASSLGISGGGNTEAFF.

This chain links TRBV7-8 with TRBJ2-5, with TRBD2 matching 8 bases. CDR1 is SGHVS, CDR2 FQNEAQ, per germline. This CDR3 spans 15 amino acids. With 2 bases clipped from V and 1 base from J, the junction kept 3 bases outside the gene matches. In DNA, the CDR3 is TGTGCCAGCAGCTTACTAGCGGGCAGCCAAGAGACCCAGTACTTC. Translation gives CASSLLAGSQETQYF.

This chain joins TRBV19 and TRBJ1-4, with TRBD1 matching over 8 bases. Trimming took 6 bases from V and 0 from J; bases not matched to a gene: 3. This CDR3 contains 15 residues. Germline V lookup: CDR1 LNHDA, CDR2 SQIVND (reference sequence). CDR3 sequence: CASSRGPATNEKLFF. Written as DNA, the CDR3 is TGTGCCAGTAGCAGGGGGCCAGCAACTAATGAAAAACTGTTTTTT.

This clone was recorded once. The rearrangement links TRBV7-2 to TRBJ2-3, with D unclear. The CDR3 has 13 amino acids. V was trimmed by 6 bases and J by 0 bases, leaving 7 bases between them. Germline V gene sequence: CDR1 SGHTA, CDR2 FQGNSA. The chain's CDR3 is CASSRISTDTQYF. The CDR3, as DNA: TGTGCCAGCAGTCGAATTAGCACAGATACGCAGTATTTT.

This clone was seen a single time. This chain joins TRBV7-2 and TRBJ1-1; tentatively, D is TRBD1 (5 bases). The V gene's germline CDR1 is SGHTA and CDR2 FQGNSA. The germline V and J ends were trimmed by 7 bases and 0 bases, with 15 bases remaining between them. The CDR3 loop spans 15 amino acids. The CDR3 spells CASTRSRGMNTEAFF. The DNA of the CDR3 is TGTGCCAGCACCCGAAGCCGGGGCATGAACACTGAAGCTTTCTTT.